Listed here is a single T cell receptor beta chain. TCRdb ran MiXCR on the RT-PCR reads and lists one entry per CDR3 protein. The repertoire holds about 700,000 distinct CDR3 sequences, with around 14% as singletons. The CDR3 extends over 15 amino acids. V lost 4 bases and J lost 0, with 9 bases in between. The germline V gene has CDR1 SGHNT and CDR2 YENEEA. The sequence derives from a female donor in good health, serving as a healthy control. The rearrangement uses TRBV11-3 and TRBJ2-2; TRBD1 might be the D (6 bases). The source material was memory CD4+ T cells from blood. The chain's CDR3 is CASSSQGTNTGELFF. The CDR3 bases are TGTGCCAGCAGCTCACAGGGAACGAACACCGGGGAGCTGTTTTTT.